Below are 10 T cell receptor beta chains sequenced from a single sample in a study of shared clonotypes between healthy human individuals. Terminally differentiated effector memory CD45RA+ cells were excluded by CCR7 positive selection of CD45RO-negative cells. The method was immunoSEQ multiplex PCR; TCRdb's version includes in-frame clones alone and lacks a portion of them. Of approximately 590,000 clones listed, less than 97% were seen once; the top ten hold 0.095% to 0.12%. Sequencing input: naive CD8+ T cells sorted from blood. These receptors came from a woman aged 25 to 39 in good health.

The genes are TRBV28 and TRBJ2-7; the D is unclear. This CDR3 comprises 17 residues. Looked up from germline, CDR1 is MDHEN and CDR2 is SYDVKM. The V gene lost 6 bases and the J gene lost 3 bases, with 24 bases spanning the gap. Here the CDR3 DNA reads TGTGCCAGCAGCCTAAGTTTAGGTACGGCCCGACGCTACGAGCAGTACTTC. Translating it yields CASSLSLGTARRYEQYF.

The V and J genes are TRBV7-6 and TRBJ2-1, with TRBD1 matching over 7 bases. CDR3 size: 14 residues. J lost 8 bases, V lost 7 bases, and 11 bases had no gene match. CDR1 SGHVS and CDR2 FNYEAQ come from the germline V gene. CDR3 region: CASKAPRGSDEQFF. CDR3 in DNA: TGTGCCAGCAAAGCTCCCAGGGGGAGCGATGAGCAGTTCTTC.

For the CDR3, the DNA is TGTGCCAGCAGTTTATCTTCGGGGTTGCAGGCTTTCTTT. It encodes CASSLSSGLQAFF. V usage is TRBV27 and J usage is TRBJ1-1; D is undetermined. CDR3 length: 13 residues. V lost 0 bases and J lost 11, with 13 bases in between. Germline CDR1 and CDR2: MNHEY and SMNVEV (reference sequence).

This clone occurred once. This chain links TRBV27 with TRBJ2-1; TRBD2 aligns across 7 bases. Trimming removed 3 bases from V and 6 bases from J; junction bases left unmatched: 11. CDR1 and CDR2 from the germline V gene are MNHEY and SMNVEV (reference sequence). This CDR3 comprises 16 residues. CDR3 DNA: TGTGCCAGCAGTTTTGGGGTGCGGGGGAGGCTCAATGAGCAGTTCTTC. Translating it yields CASSFGVRGRLNEQFF.

The V call is TRBV7-6, the J call TRBJ2-2; perhaps TRBD2 as D (6 bases). Deletions cut 0 bases from V and 7 bases from J, with 12 bases between. CDR3 length: 15 amino acids. Germline lookup yields CDR1 SGHVS and CDR2 FNYEAQ. CDR3 loop: CASSLASGGVGELFF. The CDR3 DNA is TGTGCCAGCAGCTTAGCCTCCGGAGGGGTCGGGGAGCTGTTTTTT.

V is TRBV10-1 and J is TRBJ2-2, with 7 bases aligning to TRBD1. Trimming at V came to 0 bases and at J to 7 bases, leaving 2 bases not matched to a gene. Germline CDR1 WNHNN, CDR2 SYGVQD (reference sequence). The CDR3 runs 14 residues. The CDR3 sequence is CASSESGGIGELFF. The CDR3 DNA reads TGCGCCAGCAGTGAGTCAGGGGGCATCGGGGAGCTGTTTTTT.

In its sample, this clone was seen once. V and J are TRBV6-1 and TRBJ1-5, with 8 bases matching TRBD1. The trim removed 2 bases at V and 7 bases at J, leaving 7 bases unmatched. This CDR3 region has 15 residues. Germline V gives CDR1 MNHNS, CDR2 SASEGT. CDR3 coding DNA: TGTGCCAGCAGTGAAAGAAAGACAGGGGAACAGCCCCAGCATTTT. Encoded protein: CASSERKTGEQPQHF.

This clone was recorded once. The rearrangement links TRBV9 to TRBJ1-3, with 7 bases lining up with TRBD1. The CDR3 is 17 amino acids. CDR1 and CDR2 from the germline V gene are SGDLS and YYNGEE. Trimming took 4 bases from V and 0 from J; bases not matched to a gene: 10. CDR3 in amino acids: CASSQTPTGNSGNTIYF. The CDR3 nucleotides read TGTGCCAGCAGCCAAACCCCGACAGGGAACTCTGGAAACACCATATATTTT.

The gene calls are TRBV9 and TRBJ2-7; no firm D call. V was pared by 0 bases and J by 3 bases, with 7 bases between. This CDR3 is built from 13 residues. The germline gives CDR1 SGDLS, CDR2 YYNGEE. CDR3 amino acids: CASSVASDYEQYF. The CDR3, as DNA: TGTGCCAGCAGCGTAGCATCAGACTACGAGCAGTACTTC.

V usage is TRBV5-6 and J usage is TRBJ2-2, with TRBD2 matching over 11 bases. Germline V gene lookup returns CDR1 SGHDT and CDR2 YYEEEE. This CDR3 region has 16 residues. Trimming removed 0 bases from V and 5 bases from J; junction bases left unmatched: 3. CDR3 nucleotides: TGTGCCAGCAGCTTGGGACTAGCGGGACCAACCGGGGAGCTGTTTTTT. Protein: CASSLGLAGPTGELFF.